This passage covers 3 T cell receptor beta chains from one sample sequenced in a study of response to subunit inactivated influenza vaccine. TCRdb re-called the RT-PCR reads with MiXCR, one entry per CDR3 protein. This sample has fewer than 600,000 distinct CDR3 sequences, with roughly 7.9% found just once. Sequenced material: PBMCs from blood, taken around 2 years after vaccination. These TCRs come from a man aged 45 to 70 who received an inactivated influenza vaccine.

This clonotype was recorded at least ten times. The genes are TRBV20-1 and TRBJ1-1, with 7 bases identical to TRBD1. There are 12 residues in the CDR3. Per the germline V gene, CDR1 is DFQATT and CDR2 is SNEGSKA (reference sequence). After removal of 6 bases from V and 8 bases from J, the junction contained 9 bases not matched to a gene. The CDR3 sequence is CSAGDSTYEAFF. In nucleotides, the CDR3 is TGCAGTGCCGGGGACAGTACCTACGAAGCTTTCTTT.

V and J are TRBV15 and TRBJ2-2, with 11 bases fitting TRBD1. Trimming took 0 bases from V and 0 from J; bases not matched to a gene: 3. In germline, CDR1 is LNHNV, CDR2 YYDKDF (reference sequence). The CDR3 has 18 residues. CDR3: CATSRDLGQGANTGELFF. The CDR3 nucleotides read TGTGCCACCAGCAGAGATTTGGGACAGGGGGCGAACACCGGGGAGCTGTTTTTT.

This chain uses TRBV29-1 with TRBJ2-5, with 7 bases aligning to TRBD1. CDR1 and CDR2 (germline): SQVTM, ANQGSEA. V was pared by 4 bases and J by 5 bases, with 4 bases of the junction left unmatched. This CDR3 region has 12 residues. The CDR3 DNA is TGCAGCGTTGCGACAGGGCGGGAGACCCAGTACTTC. The encoded protein is CSVATGRETQYF.